The 3 T cell receptor beta chains reported below all come from one sample, sequenced in a study of blood T cell repertoires in COVID-19. Produced via immunoSEQ multiplex PCR; TCRdb's table is partial and in-frame only. This table holds about 120,000 clones, roughly 80% found once. The sample was peripheral blood. The source of these receptors is a man between 65 and 85 years old with acute or convalescent COVID-19.

The V gene is TRBV5-1, the J gene TRBJ2-5; 10 nucleotides align to TRBD1. The V and J ends lost 5 bases and 5 bases, in that order; junction bases with no gene match: 3. CDR1 SGHRS and CDR2 YFSETQ come from the germline V gene. This CDR3 spans 13 amino acids. The CDR3, as DNA: TGCGCCAGCAGGACAGGGGGCCTGGAGACCCAGTACTTC. Its translation is CASRTGGLETQYF. The full variable domain, completed using reference TRBV5-1 and TRBJ2-5, is KAGVTQTPRYLIKTRGQQVTLSCSPISGHRSVSWYQQTPGQGLQFLFEYFSETQRNKGNFPGRFSGRQFSNSRSEMNVSTLELGDSALYLCASRTGGLETQYFGPGTRLLVL.

The J gene is TRBJ2-1, the V gene TRBV5-1; 11 bases align to TRBD2. The CDR3 runs 15 residues. Germline-derived CDR1 and CDR2 are SGHRS and YFSETQ. The junction had 5 bases not matched to a gene; V was cut back by 7 bases and J by 2 bases. The CDR3 nucleotides are TGCGCCAGCGAGCCTAGCGGGGGGCCCTACAATGAGCAGTTCTTC. The encoded protein is CASEPSGGPYNEQFF. The variable domain in full, with the rest retrieved from reference TRBV5-1 and TRBJ2-1, is KAGVTQTPRYLIKTRGQQVTLSCSPISGHRSVSWYQQTPGQGLQFLFEYFSETQRNKGNFPGRFSGRQFSNSRSEMNVSTLELGDSALYLCASEPSGGPYNEQFFGPGTRLTVL.

The rearrangement links TRBV28 to TRBJ1-2; a weak D match, TRBD1 (5 bases). This CDR3 contains 13 residues. Germline CDR1 and CDR2: MDHEN and SYDVKM. Trimming stripped 7 bases from V and 4 bases from J, with 13 bases between. The CDR3 region has the DNA TGTGCCAGCACCCCCACAGGCCTCTATGGCTACACCTTC. Translated, it gives CASTPTGLYGYTF.